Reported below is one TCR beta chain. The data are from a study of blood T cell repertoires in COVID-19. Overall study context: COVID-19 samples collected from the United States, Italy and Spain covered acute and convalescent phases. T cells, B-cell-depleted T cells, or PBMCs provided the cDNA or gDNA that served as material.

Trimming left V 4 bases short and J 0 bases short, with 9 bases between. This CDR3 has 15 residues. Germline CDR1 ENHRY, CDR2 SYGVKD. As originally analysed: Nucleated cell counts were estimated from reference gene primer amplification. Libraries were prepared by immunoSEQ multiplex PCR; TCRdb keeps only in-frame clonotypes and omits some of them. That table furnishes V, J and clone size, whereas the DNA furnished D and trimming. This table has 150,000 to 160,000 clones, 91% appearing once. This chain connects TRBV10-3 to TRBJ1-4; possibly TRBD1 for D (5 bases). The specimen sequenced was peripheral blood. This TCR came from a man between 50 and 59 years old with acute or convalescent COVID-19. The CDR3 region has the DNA TGTGCCATCAGTGGGGGCCGCTCAACTAATGAAAAACTGTTTTTT. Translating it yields CAISGGRSTNEKLFF.